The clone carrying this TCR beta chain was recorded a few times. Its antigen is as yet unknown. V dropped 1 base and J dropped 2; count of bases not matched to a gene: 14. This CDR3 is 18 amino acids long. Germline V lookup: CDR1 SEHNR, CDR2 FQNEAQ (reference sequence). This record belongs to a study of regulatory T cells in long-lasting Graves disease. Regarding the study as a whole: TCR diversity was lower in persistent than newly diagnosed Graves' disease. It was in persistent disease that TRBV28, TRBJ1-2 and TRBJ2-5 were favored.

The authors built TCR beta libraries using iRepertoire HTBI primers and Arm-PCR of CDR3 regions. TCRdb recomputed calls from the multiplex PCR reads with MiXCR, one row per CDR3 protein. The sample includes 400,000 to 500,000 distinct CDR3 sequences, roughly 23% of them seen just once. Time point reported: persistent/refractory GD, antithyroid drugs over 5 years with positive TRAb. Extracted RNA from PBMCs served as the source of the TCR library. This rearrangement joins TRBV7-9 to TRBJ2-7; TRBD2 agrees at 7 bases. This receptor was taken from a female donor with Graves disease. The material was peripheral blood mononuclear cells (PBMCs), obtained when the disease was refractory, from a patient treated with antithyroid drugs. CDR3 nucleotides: TGTGCCAGCAGCTTAGGTTACCGCAGCGGGGACGAAACCTACGAGCAGTACTTC. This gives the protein CASSLGYRSGDETYEQYF. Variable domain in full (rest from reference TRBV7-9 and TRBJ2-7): DTGVSQNPRHKITKRGQNVTFRCDPISEHNRLYWYRQTLGQGPEFLTYFQNEAQLEKSRLLSDRFSAERPKGSFSTLEIQRTEQGDSAMYLCASSLGYRSGDETYEQYFGPGTRLTVT.